This record looks at one TCR beta chain sequence and its context. The antigen is unknown. These data are taken from a study of T cells in Graves' hyperthyroidism and ophthalmopathy. The V gene end was trimmed by 4 bases and the J gene end by 4 bases; junction bases not matched to a gene: 5. Germline V CDR1 and CDR2: SGHVS, FNYEAQ. The CDR3 length is 14 residues. TCR beta CDR3 sequences were amplified from RNA transcripts. HTBI primers were employed in a first-round RT-PCR of the TCR CDR3. TCRdb ran MiXCR on the multiplex PCR reads and lists one entry per CDR3 protein. The sample has 600,000 or so distinct CDR3 sequences, around 42% seen once; the top ten hold about 7.8%. Newly diagnosed patients aged 18 to 65 had hyperthyroidism of under 2 months' duration. The study based diagnoses on clinical symptoms, serum thyroxine and TRAb, thyroid ultrasound and orbital computed tomography. Regarding the study as a whole: Most thyroid clonotypes expanded above 0.001 were also detected in blood.

The sequencing input was peripheral blood or thyroid tissue (not recorded which). The chain combines TRBV7-6 with TRBJ2-5; TRBD1 agrees at 8 bases. The TCR originated in a woman between 18 and 29 years old with Graves' hyperthyroidism. CDR3: CASSSPTGGETQYF. Here the CDR3 DNA reads TGTGCCAGCAGCTCCCCTACAGGGGGAGAGACCCAGTACTTC.